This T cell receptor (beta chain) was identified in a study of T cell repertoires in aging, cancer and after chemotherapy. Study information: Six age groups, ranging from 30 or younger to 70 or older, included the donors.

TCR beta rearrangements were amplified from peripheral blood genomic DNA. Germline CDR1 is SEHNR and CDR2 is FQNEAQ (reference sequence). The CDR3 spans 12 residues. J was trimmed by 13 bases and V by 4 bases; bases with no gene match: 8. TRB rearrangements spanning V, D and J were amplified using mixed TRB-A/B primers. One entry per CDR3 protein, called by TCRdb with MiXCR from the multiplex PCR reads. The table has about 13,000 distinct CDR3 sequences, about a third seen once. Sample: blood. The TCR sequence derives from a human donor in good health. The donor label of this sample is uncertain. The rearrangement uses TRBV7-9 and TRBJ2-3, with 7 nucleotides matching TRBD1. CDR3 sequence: CASSYRQGLEYF. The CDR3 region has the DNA TGTGCCAGCAGCTACCGACAGGGTTTGGAGTATTTT.